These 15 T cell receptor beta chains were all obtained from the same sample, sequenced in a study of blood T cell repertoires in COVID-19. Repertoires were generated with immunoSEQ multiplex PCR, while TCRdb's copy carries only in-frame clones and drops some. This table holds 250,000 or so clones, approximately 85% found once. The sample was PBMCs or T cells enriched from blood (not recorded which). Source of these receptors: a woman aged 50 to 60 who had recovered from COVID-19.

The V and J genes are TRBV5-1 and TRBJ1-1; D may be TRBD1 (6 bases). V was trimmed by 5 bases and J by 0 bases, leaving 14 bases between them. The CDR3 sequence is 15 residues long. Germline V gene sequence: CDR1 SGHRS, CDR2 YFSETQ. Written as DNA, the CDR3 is TGCGCCAGCAGTCTGATGACAGGAGTGAACACTGAAGCTTTCTTT. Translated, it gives CASSLMTGVNTEAFF.

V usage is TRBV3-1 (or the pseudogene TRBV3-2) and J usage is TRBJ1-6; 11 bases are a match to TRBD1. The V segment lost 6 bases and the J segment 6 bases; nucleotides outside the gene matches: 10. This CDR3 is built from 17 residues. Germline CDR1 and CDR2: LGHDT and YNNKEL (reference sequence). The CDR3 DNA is TGTGCCAGCAGTCCTCTAATGGGACAGGGGGGTAATTCACCCCTCCACTTT. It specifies CASSPLMGQGGNSPLHF.

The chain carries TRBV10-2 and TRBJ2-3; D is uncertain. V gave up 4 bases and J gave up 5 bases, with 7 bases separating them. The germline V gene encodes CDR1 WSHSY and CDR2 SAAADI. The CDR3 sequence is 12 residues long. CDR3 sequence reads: CASSARGDTQYF. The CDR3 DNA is TGCGCCAGCAGTGCGCGAGGAGATACGCAGTATTTT.

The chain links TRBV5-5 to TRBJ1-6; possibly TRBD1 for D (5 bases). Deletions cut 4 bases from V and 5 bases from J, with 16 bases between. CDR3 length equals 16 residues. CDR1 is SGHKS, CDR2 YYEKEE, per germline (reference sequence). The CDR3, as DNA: TGTGCCAGCAGCCCATGGGAGGGGAAAAATAATTCACCCCTCCACTTT. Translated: CASSPWEGKNNSPLHF.

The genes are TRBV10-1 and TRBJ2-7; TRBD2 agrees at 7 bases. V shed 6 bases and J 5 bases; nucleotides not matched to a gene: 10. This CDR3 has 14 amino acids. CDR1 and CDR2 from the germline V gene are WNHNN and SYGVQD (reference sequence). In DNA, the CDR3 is TGCGCCAGCAGCCAAGCGGGATCTTACCACGAGCAGTACTTC. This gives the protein CASSQAGSYHEQYF.

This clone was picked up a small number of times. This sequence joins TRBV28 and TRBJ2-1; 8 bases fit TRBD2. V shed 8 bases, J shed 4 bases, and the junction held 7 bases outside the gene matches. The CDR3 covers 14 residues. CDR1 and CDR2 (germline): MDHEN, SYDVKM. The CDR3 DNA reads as TGTGCCAGCTCAATAGCGGGAAGATACAATGAGCAGTTCTTC. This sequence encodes CASSIAGRYNEQFF. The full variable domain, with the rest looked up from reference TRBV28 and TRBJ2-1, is DVKVTQSSRYLVKRTGEKVFLECVQDMDHENMFWYRQDPGLGLRLIYFSYDVKMKEKGDIPEGYSVSREKKERFSLILESASTNQTSMYLCASSIAGRYNEQFFGPGTRLTVL.

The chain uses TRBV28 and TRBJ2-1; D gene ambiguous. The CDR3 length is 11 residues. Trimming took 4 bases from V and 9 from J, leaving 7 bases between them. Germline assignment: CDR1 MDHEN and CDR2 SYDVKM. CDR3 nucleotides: TGTGCCAGCAGTTCGAGTCTTGAGCAGTTCTTC. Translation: CASSSSLEQFF.

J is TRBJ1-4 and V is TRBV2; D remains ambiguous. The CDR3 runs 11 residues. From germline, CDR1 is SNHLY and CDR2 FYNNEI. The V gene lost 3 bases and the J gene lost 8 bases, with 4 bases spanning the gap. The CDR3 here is CASSDREKLFF. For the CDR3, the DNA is TGTGCCAGCAGTGATCGGGAAAAACTGTTTTTT.

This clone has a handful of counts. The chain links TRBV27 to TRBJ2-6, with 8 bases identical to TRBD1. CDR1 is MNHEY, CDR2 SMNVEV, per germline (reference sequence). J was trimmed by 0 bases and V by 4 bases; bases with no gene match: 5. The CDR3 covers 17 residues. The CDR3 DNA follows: TGTGCCAGCAGTTCCGGACAGGGCTACTCTGGGGCCAACGTCCTGACTTTC. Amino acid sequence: CASSSGQGYSGANVLTF.

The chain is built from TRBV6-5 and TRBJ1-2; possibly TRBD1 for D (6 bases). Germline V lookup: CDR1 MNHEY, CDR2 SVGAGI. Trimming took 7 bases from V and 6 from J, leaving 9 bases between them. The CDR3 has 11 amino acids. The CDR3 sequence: CASTGQHGYTF. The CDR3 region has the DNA TGTGCCAGCACCGGACAGCATGGCTACACCTTC.

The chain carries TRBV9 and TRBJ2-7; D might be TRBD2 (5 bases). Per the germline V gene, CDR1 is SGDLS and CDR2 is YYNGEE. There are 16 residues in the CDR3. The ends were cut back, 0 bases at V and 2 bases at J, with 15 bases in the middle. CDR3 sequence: CASSVGDGGYTYEQYF. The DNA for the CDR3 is TGTGCCAGCAGCGTAGGGGATGGAGGATACACCTACGAGCAGTACTTC.

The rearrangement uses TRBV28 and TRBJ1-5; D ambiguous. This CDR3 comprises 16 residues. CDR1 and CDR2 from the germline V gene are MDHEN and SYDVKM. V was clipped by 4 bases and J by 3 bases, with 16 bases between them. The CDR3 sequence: CASSSLDWGDNQPQHF. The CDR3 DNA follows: TGTGCCAGCAGTTCCCTCGATTGGGGAGACAATCAGCCCCAGCATTTT.

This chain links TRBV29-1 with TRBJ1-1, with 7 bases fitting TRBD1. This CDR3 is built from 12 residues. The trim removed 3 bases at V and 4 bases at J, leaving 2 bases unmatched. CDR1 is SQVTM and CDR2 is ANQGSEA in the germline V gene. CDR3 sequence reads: CSVEPGGTEAFF. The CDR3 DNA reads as TGCAGCGTTGAGCCAGGGGGCACTGAAGCTTTCTTT.

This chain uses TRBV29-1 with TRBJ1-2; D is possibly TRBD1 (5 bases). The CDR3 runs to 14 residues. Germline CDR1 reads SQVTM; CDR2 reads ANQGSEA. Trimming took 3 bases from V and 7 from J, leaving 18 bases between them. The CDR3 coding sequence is TGCAGCGTTGACCCCCCTGGAGGGGCTGGTGGCTACACCTTC. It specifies CSVDPPGGAGGYTF.

CDR3 in amino acids: CASSPWGTSGYNEQFF. The CDR3 region has the DNA TGTGCCAGCAGCCCGTGGGGGACTAGCGGCTACAATGAGCAGTTCTTC. The V and J genes are TRBV11-2 and TRBJ2-1; 11 nucleotides agree with TRBD2. Germline trimming cut 5 bases from V and 3 bases from J; bases unmatched to any gene: 6. This CDR3 region has 16 residues. The germline V gene encodes CDR1 SGHAT and CDR2 FQNNGV.